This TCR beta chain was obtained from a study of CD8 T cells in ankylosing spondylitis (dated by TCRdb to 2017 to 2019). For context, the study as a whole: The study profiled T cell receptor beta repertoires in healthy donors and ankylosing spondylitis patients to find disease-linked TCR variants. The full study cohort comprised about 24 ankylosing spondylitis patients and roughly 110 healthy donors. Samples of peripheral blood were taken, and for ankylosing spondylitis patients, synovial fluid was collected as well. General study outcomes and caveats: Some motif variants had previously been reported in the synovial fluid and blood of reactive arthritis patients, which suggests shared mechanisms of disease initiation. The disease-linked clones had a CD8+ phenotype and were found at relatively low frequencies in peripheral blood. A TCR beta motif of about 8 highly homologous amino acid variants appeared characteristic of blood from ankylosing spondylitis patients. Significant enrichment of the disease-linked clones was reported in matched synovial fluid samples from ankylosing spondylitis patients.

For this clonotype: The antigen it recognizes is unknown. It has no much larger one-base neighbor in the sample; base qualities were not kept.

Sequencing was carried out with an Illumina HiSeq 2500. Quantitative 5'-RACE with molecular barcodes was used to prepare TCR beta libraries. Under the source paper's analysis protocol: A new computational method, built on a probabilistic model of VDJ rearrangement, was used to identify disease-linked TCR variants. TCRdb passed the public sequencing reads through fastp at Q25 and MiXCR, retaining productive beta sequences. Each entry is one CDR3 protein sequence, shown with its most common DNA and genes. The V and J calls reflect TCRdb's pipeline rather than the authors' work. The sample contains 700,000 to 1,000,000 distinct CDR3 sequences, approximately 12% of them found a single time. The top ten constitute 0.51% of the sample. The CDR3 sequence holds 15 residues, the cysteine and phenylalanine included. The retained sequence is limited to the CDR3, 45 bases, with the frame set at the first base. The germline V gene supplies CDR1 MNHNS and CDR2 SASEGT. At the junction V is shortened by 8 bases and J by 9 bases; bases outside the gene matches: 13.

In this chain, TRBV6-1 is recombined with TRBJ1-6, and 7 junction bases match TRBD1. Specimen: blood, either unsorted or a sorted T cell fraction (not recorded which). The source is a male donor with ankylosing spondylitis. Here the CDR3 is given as CASLQGNGVGSPLHF. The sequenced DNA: TGTGCCAGCTTACAGGGGAATGGTGTGGGTTCACCCCTCCACTTT.